The 11 T cell receptor beta chains below come from one sample, sequenced in a study of cytomegalovirus exposure and HLA in healthy donors. A multiplex PCR was run with 60 Vbeta primers and 13 Jbeta primers. Generated by immunoSEQ multiplex PCR, the TCRdb table keeps only in-frame clones and is missing some. The data hold some 80,000 clones, with around 78% observed a single time. The material sequenced was PBMCs. These TCRs come from a man aged 35-49 years in good health and CMV-seronegative.

This chain connects TRBV4-1 to TRBJ2-4, with 7 bases lining up with TRBD2. This CDR3 is 17 amino acids long. Germline V CDR1 and CDR2: MGHRA, YSYEKL. The V and J ends lost 1 base and 7 bases, in that order; junction bases with no gene match: 13. The CDR3 DNA sequence: TGCGCCAGCAGCCAAGTGGGAGCTAGCGGTGGAGTCAACATTCAGTACTTC. Protein product: CASSQVGASGGVNIQYF.

The chain has TRBV7-8 and TRBJ2-3; TRBD2 aligns across 7 bases. The CDR3 spans 17 residues. Germline CDR1 is SGHVS and CDR2 is FQNEAQ. With 5 bases clipped from V and 2 bases from J, the junction kept 13 bases outside the gene matches. CDR3 protein: CASSPKGLAEFTDTQYF. Written as DNA, the CDR3 is TGTGCCAGCAGCCCCAAGGGGCTAGCGGAATTCACAGATACGCAGTATTTT.

The chain recombines TRBV6-6 with TRBJ1-6; D not resolved. Germline lookup yields CDR1 MNHNY and CDR2 SVGAGI (reference sequence). The CDR3 has 11 amino acids. Trimming took 4 bases from V and 12 from J, leaving 7 bases between them. CDR3 region: CASSWFGPLHF. The CDR3, as DNA: TGTGCCAGCAGTTGGTTCGGACCCCTCCACTTT.

The chain uses TRBV19 and TRBJ1-1, with D possibly TRBD1 on 5 matching bases. Per germline, CDR1 LNHDA and CDR2 SQIVND (reference sequence). CDR3 length: 15 residues. V gave up 0 bases and J gave up 8 bases, with 16 bases separating them. The CDR3 sequence: CASSIDQAGTTEAFF. In nucleotides, the CDR3 is TGTGCCAGTAGTATAGATCAGGCGGGGACGACCGAAGCTTTCTTT.

This clone came up a few times. For the CDR3, the DNA is TGTGCCAGCAGTTTGTGGGTGGGACAAGAGCAGTTCTTC. The encoded protein is CASSLWVGQEQFF. The V and J genes are TRBV28 and TRBJ2-1; possible D gene TRBD1, 6 bases. CDR1 is MDHEN, CDR2 SYDVKM, per germline. Deletions cut 3 bases from V and 10 bases from J, with 13 bases between. This CDR3 spans 13 amino acids.

The sample holds a few counts of this clone. V gene TRBV11-2 combines with J gene TRBJ1-5, with a possible D match to TRBD1 (5 bases). Germline values: CDR1 SGHAT, CDR2 FQNNGV. The CDR3 has 15 residues. Trimming took 1 base from V and 4 from J, leaving 11 bases between them. This CDR3 reads CASSLAGGPNQPQHF. Here the CDR3 DNA reads TGTGCCAGCAGCTTAGCGGGGGGACCAAATCAGCCCCAGCATTTT.

J is TRBJ2-2 and V is TRBV18; 7 nucleotides align to TRBD1. Losses at the gene ends were 2 bases for V and 4 bases for J; bases not matched to a gene: 10. The length of the CDR3 is 17 residues. The germline V gene has CDR1 KGHSH and CDR2 LQKENI. The CDR3 sequence is CASSPIRGQGVTGELFF. The CDR3 coding sequence is TGTGCCAGCTCACCAATACGGGGCCAGGGGGTCACCGGGGAGCTGTTTTTT.

The rearrangement links TRBV5-1 to TRBJ2-1, with 7 bases aligning to TRBD2. The germline CDR1 and CDR2 sequences are SGHRS and YFSETQ. V trimming: 5 bases; J trimming: 5 bases; junction bases outside the gene matches: 10. The CDR3 has 15 amino acids. The chain's CDR3 is CASSPRASGNNEQFF. In nucleotides, the CDR3 is TGCGCCAGCAGTCCCCGGGCTAGCGGTAACAATGAGCAGTTCTTC. Filled out from reference TRBV5-1 and TRBJ2-1, the complete variable domain reads KAGVTQTPRYLIKTRGQQVTLSCSPISGHRSVSWYQQTPGQGLQFLFEYFSETQRNKGNFPGRFSGRQFSNSRSEMNVSTLELGDSALYLCASSPRASGNNEQFFGPGTRLTVL.

The chain uses TRBV7-9 and TRBJ2-5; D remains unclear. The J call may be mistaken, given a closer DNA end match to TRBJ2-7. The CDR3 runs to 13 residues. In germline, CDR1 is SEHNR, CDR2 FQNEAQ (reference sequence). This CDR3 is CASSYLSLNEQYF. CDR3 coding DNA: TGTGCCAGCAGCTACCTGAGTCTGAACGAGCAGTACTTC.

V gene TRBV27 combines with J gene TRBJ2-3; 10 bases map to TRBD2. The CDR3 length is 16 residues. The ends lost 2 bases at V and 0 bases at J; junction bases unmatched: 2. Germline CDR1 and CDR2: MNHEY and SMNVEV (reference sequence). The CDR3 reads CASSLGLAASTDTQYF. The CDR3 coding sequence is TGTGCCAGCAGTTTAGGACTAGCGGCTAGCACAGATACGCAGTATTTT.

A note on this clone: Other DNA sequences from this sample encode an identical CDR3 as well. The chain combines TRBV27 with TRBJ2-5; no clear D. TRBJ2-7 matches the DNA end more closely, so the J call is doubtful. The germline gives CDR1 MNHEY, CDR2 SMNVEV (reference sequence). This CDR3 spans 14 amino acids. CDR3 DNA: TGTGCCAGCAGTTTAGCCCGTACCGCCTACGAGCAGTACTTC. It specifies CASSLARTAYEQYF.